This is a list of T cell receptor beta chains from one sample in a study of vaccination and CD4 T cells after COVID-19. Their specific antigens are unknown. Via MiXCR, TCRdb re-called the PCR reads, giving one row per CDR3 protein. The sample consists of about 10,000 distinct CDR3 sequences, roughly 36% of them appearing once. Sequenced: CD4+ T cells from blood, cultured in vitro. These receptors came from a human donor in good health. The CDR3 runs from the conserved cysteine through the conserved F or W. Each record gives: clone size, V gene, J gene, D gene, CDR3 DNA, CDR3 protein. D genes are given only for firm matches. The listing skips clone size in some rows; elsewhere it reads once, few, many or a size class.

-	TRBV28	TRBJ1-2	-	TGTGCCAGCAGTCCCCAACGACTCTATGGCTACACCTTC	CASSPQRLYGYTF
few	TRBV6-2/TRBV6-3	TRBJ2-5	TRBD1	TGTGCCAGCAGTTATCGGCCGACAGGGAATAAGGAGACCCAGTACTTC	CASSYRPTGNKETQYF
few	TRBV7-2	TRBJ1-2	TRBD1	TGTGCCAGCAGCGCGGGACAGGGGGTAGGCTATGGCTACACCTTC	CASSAGQGVGYGYTF
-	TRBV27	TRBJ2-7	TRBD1	TGTGCCAGCAGTGCGGGACAGGGGGGCCCTGACGAGCAGTACTTC	CASSAGQGGPDEQYF
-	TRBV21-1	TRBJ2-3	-	TGTGCCAGCAGCAAAGGGGCAACAGATACGCAGTATTTT	CASSKGATDTQYF
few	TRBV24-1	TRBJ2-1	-	TGTGCCACCAGTGATTTGACGGACATCTACAATGAGCAGTTCTTC	CATSDLTDIYNEQFF
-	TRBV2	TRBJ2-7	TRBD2	TGTGCCAGCAGTGAGGGACTAGCGGTCTACGAGCAGTACTTC	CASSEGLAVYEQYF
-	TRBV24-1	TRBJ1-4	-	TGTGCCGCCGGCAATAGTAATGAAAAACTGTTTTTT	CAAGNSNEKLFF
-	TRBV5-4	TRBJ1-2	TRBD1	TGTGCCAGCAGCTCACCCGACAGGGGTTATGGCTACACCTTC	CASSSPDRGYGYTF
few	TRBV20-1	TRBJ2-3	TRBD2	TGCAGTGCCAATGGACTAGCGGGAGGAGTAGATACGCAGTATTTT	CSANGLAGGVDTQYF
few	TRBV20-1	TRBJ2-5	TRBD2	TGCAGTGCTTGGGGGACTAGCGGGAAAGGGCAGGAGACCCAGTACTTC	CSAWGTSGKGQETQYF
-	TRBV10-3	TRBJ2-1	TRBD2	TGTGCCATCACCGAATTGCCTAGCGGGGGATACAATGAGCAGTTCTTC	CAITELPSGGYNEQFF
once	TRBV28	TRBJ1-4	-	TGTGCCAGCAGCACTTCGGGACGAGCGGAACTGTTTTTT	CASSTSGRAELFF
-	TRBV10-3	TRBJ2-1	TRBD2	TGTGCCATCAGGGGACTAGCGGGAGAATCCTACAATGAGCAGTTCTTC	CAIRGLAGESYNEQFF
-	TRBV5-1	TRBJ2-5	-	TGCGCCAGCGCCGTTGGGGGTCAAGAGACCCAGTACTTC	CASAVGGQETQYF
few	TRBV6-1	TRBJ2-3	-	TGTGCCAGCAGTATTAGCGGCAGCACAGATACGCAGTATTTT	CASSISGSTDTQYF
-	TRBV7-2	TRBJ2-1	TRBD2	TGTGCCAGCAGCTTAAACGTAGCGGGAGGGCCAGGTGAGCAGTTCTTC	CASSLNVAGGPGEQFF
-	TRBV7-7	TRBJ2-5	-	TGTGCTAGCAGCTTAGAGAGCGGAGGTGGGGAGACCCAGTACTTC	CASSLESGGGETQYF
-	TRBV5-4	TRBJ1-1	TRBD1	TGTGCCAGCAGCGGGGGACAGGGAAGGGCTGAAGCTTTCTTT	CASSGGQGRAEAFF
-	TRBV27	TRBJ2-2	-	TGTGCCAGCAGTCAACGGGACAATCCGGCCGGGGAGCTGTTTTTT	CASSQRDNPAGELFF
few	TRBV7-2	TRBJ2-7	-	TGTGCCAGCAGCTTAGGGGACGGGTCCTACGAGCAGTACTTC	CASSLGDGSYEQYF
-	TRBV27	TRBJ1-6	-	TGTGCCAGCAGTCCCTCGGACATTGGTAATTCACCCCTCCACTTT	CASSPSDIGNSPLHF
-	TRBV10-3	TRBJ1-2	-	TGTGCCATCAGTGATCTGGGTCGCGGCTACACCTTC	CAISDLGRGYTF
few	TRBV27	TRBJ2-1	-	TGTGCCAGCATGGGAATCAAAGGTGAGCAGTTCTTC	CASMGIKGEQFF
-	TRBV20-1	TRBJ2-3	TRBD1	TGCAGTGCAAGGACAGGGGCGGATACGCAGTATTTT	CSARTGADTQYF
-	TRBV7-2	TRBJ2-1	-	TGTGCCAGCAGCTTACAACCCGGGAGAAGGAACAATGAGCAGTTCTTC	CASSLQPGRRNNEQFF
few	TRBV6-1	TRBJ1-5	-	TGTGCCAGCACTTTCGCCTACAATCAGCCCCAGCATTTT	CASTFAYNQPQHF
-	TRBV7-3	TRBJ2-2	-	TGTGCCAGCAGCCCAGGGGGGCGGGGCACCGGGGAGCTGTTTTTT	CASSPGGRGTGELFF
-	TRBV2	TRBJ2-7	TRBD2	TGTGCCAGCAAGGCCCCGGGACTAGCGGGTTACGAGCAGTACTTC	CASKAPGLAGYEQYF
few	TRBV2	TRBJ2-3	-	TGTGCCAGCAGTGAATTGCAGTCCAGGTATTTT	CASSELQSRYF
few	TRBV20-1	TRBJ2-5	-	TGCAGTGCTAGAGATCTGAGGACCCAAGAGACCCAGTACTTC	CSARDLRTQETQYF
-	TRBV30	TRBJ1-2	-	TGTGCCTGGGAGGACCGATATGGCTACACCTTC	CAWEDRYGYTF
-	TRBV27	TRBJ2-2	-	TGTGCCAGCAGTTCAACAGGGCTTCCCGGGGAGCTGTTTTTT	CASSSTGLPGELFF
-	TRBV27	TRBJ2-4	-	TGTGCCAGCAGTTCCCCAGGAGGGGGGCTAGCCAAAAACATTCAGTACTTC	CASSSPGGGLAKNIQYF
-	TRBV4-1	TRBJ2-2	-	TGCGCCAGCAGCCATGGTCTGAACACCGGGGAGCTGTTTTTT	CASSHGLNTGELFF
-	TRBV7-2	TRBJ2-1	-	TGTGCCAGCAGCTGGACTACCCGTCAGGAGCAGTTCTTC	CASSWTTRQEQFF
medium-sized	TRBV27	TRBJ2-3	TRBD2	TGTGCCAGCAGTAACCCAGCGGGGGCTAGCACAGATACGCAGTATTTT	CASSNPAGASTDTQYF
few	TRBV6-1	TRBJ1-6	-	TGTGCCAGCAATGGGGGGTCCTCACCCCTCCACTTT	CASNGGSSPLHF
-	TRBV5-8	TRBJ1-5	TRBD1	TGTGCCAGCAGCTTTCAGCCGACAGGGGATTACTACGGGCAGCCCCAGCATTTT	CASSFQPTGDYYGQPQHF
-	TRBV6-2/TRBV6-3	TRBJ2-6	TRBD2	TGTGCCAGCAGTTACCTTCAGGGGACTAGCGGGAGTGTCTCCGGGGCCAACGTCCTGACTTTC	CASSYLQGTSGSVSGANVLTF
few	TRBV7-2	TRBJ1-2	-	TGTGCCAGCAGCTTGACAGGCCCAGGGGGCTACACCTTC	CASSLTGPGGYTF
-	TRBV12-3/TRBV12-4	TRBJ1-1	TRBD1	TGTGCCAGCAAACCGTGGGACAGGGGGATTATGAACACTGAAGCTTTCTTT	CASKPWDRGIMNTEAFF
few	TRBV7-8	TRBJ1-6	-	TGTGCCAGCAGCTCGACGGGAAGGGCGAGCTCCTATAATTCACCCCTCCACTTT	CASSSTGRASSYNSPLHF
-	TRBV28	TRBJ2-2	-	TGTGCCAGCAGTCCCCAAAGCGGGGAGCTGTTTTTT	CASSPQSGELFF
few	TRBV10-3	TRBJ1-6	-	TGTGCCACGAATCTAAAGGGGAATTCACCCCTCCACTTT	CATNLKGNSPLHF
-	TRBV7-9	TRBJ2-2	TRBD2	TGTGCCAGCAGCTTAGGGACTAGCTCCACCGGGGAGCTGTTTTTT	CASSLGTSSTGELFF
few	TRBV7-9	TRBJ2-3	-	TGTGCCAGCAGCGCCTCCAGGGAACTCACAGATACGCAGTATTTT	CASSASRELTDTQYF
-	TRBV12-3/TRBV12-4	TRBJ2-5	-	TGTGCCAGCAGTTCCGCAGGGGTAGAGACCCAGTACTTC	CASSSAGVETQYF
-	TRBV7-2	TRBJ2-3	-	TGTGCCAGCAGCTTAGTGGTAGCGGCCACAGATACGCAGTATTTT	CASSLVVAATDTQYF
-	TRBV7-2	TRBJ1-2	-	TGTGCCAGCCTTGCGGGGGGACTCGGGGGCTACACCTTC	CASLAGGLGGYTF
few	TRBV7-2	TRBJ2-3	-	TGTGCCAGCAGCTTATTTCCCAGGGGCACAGATACGCAGTATTTT	CASSLFPRGTDTQYF
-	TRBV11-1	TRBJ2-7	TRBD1	TGTGCCAGCAGCTCCGACAGGGAAGAGCAGTACTTC	CASSSDREEQYF
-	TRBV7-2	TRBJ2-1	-	TGTGCCAGCAAGTTCTACAATGAGCAGTTCTTC	CASKFYNEQFF
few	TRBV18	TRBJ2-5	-	TGTGCCAGCTCACCGGACTCCCAAGAGACCCAGTACTTC	CASSPDSQETQYF
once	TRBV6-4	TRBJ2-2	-	TGTGCCAGCAGTCCCCGGACAGATTCCGGGGAGCTGTTTTTT	CASSPRTDSGELFF
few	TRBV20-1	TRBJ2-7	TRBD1	TGCAGTGCCCCGATGACAGGGGTGAACGAGCAGTACTTC	CSAPMTGVNEQYF